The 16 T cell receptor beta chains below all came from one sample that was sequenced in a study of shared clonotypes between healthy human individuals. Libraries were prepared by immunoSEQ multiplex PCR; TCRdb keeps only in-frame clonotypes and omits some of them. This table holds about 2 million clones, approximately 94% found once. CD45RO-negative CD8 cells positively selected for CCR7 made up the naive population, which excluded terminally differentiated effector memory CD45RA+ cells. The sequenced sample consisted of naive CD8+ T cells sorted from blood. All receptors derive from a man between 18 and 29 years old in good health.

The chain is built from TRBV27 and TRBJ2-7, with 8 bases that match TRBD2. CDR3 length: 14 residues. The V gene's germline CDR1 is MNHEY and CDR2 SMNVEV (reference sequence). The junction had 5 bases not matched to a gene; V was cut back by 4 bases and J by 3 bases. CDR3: CASSSVSGDYEQYF. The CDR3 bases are TGTGCCAGCAGTTCTGTTAGCGGGGACTACGAGCAGTACTTC.

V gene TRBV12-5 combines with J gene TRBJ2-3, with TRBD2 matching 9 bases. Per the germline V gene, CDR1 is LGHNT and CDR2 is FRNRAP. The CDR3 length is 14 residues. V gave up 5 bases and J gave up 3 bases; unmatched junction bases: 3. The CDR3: CASGPAGGTDTQYF. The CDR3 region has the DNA TGTGCTAGTGGTCCCGCGGGAGGGACAGATACGCAGTATTTT.

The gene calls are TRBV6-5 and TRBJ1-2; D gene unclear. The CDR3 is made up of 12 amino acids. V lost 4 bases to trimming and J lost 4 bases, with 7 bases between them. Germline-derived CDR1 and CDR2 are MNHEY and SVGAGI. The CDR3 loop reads CASSSILYGYTF. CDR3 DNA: TGTGCCAGCAGTTCCATCCTCTATGGCTACACCTTC.

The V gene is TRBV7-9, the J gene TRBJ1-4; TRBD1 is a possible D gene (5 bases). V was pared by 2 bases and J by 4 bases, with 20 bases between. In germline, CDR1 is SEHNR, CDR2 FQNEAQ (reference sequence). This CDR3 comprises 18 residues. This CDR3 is CASSLYKRDGPLNEKLFF. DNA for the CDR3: TGTGCCAGCAGCTTATATAAAAGGGACGGTCCCCTTAATGAAAAACTGTTTTTT.

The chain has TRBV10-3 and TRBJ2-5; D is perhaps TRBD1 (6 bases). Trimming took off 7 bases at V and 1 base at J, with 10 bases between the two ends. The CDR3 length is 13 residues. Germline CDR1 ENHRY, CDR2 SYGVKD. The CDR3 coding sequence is TGTGCCATCAAAATGGACAGCCAAGAGACCCAGTACTTC. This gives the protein CAIKMDSQETQYF.

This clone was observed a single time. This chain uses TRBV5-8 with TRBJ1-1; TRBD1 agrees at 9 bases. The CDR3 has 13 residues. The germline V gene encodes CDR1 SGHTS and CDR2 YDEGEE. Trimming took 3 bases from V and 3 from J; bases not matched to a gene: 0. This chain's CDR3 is CASSWTGDTEAFF. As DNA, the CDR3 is TGTGCCAGCAGCTGGACAGGGGACACTGAAGCTTTCTTT.

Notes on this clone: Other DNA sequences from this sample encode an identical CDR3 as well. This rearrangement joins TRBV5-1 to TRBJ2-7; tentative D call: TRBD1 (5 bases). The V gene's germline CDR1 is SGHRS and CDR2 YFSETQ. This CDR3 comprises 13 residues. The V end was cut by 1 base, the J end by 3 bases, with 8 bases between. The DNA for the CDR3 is TGCGCCAGCAGCTTGTCACAGGACTACGAGCAGTACTTC. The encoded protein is CASSLSQDYEQYF.

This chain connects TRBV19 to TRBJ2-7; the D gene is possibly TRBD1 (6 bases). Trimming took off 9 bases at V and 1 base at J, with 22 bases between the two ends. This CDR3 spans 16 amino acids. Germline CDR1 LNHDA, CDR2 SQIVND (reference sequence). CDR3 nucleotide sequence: TGTGCCAGCCAGTTTTTTCCGGGACATAAGTCCTACGAGCAGTACTTC. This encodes CASQFFPGHKSYEQYF.

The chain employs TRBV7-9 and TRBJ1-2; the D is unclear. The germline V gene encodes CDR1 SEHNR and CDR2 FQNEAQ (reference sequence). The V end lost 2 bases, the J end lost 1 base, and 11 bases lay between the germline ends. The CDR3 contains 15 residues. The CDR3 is CASSLLPGDNYGYTF. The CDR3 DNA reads TGTGCCAGCAGCTTATTGCCGGGAGATAACTATGGCTACACCTTC. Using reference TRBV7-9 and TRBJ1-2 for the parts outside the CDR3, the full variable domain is DTGVSQNPRHKITKRGQNVTFRCDPISEHNRLYWYRQTLGQGPEFLTYFQNEAQLEKSRLLSDRFSAERPKGSFSTLEIQRTEQGDSAMYLCASSLLPGDNYGYTFGSGTRLTVV.

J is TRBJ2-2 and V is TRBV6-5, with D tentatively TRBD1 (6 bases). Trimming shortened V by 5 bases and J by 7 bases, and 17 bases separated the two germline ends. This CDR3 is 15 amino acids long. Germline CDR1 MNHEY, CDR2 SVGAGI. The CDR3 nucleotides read TGTGCCAGCAGTGCTCAACAGGGTACTAGCGGGGAGCTGTTTTTT. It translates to CASSAQQGTSGELFF.

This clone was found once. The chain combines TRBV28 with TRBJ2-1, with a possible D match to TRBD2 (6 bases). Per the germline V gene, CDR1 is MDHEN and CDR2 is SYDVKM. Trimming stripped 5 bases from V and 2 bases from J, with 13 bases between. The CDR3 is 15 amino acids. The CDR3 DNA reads TGTGCCAGCAGTCTATTTAGCGGCCCCTACAATGAGCAGTTCTTC. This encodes CASSLFSGPYNEQFF.

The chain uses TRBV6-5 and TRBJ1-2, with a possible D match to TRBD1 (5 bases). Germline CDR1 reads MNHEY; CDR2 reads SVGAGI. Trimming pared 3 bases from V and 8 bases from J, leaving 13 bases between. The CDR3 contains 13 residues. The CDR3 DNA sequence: TGTGCCAGCAGTTATTTGGGGGAATCAGGCTACACCTTC. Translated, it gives CASSYLGESGYTF.

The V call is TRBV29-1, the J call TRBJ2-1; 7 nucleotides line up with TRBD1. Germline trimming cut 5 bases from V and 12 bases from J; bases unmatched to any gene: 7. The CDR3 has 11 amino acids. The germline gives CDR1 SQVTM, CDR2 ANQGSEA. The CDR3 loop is CSVRAGGAQFF. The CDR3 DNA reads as TGCAGCGTTCGGGCAGGGGGAGCGCAGTTCTTC.

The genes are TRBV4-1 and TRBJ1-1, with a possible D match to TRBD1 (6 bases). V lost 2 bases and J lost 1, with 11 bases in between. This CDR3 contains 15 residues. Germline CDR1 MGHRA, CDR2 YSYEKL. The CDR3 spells CASSQTTGKNTEAFF. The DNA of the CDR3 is TGCGCCAGCAGCCAAACAACAGGGAAGAACACTGAAGCTTTCTTT.

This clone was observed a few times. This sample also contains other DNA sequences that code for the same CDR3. Here the CDR3 reads CASSMDREETQYF. CDR3 nucleotide sequence: TGTGCCAGTAGTATGGACAGGGAAGAGACCCAGTACTTC. The chain combines TRBV19 with TRBJ2-5; 8 bases map to TRBD1. The V segment lost 3 bases and the J segment 3 bases; nucleotides outside the gene matches: 0. Germline CDR1 is LNHDA and CDR2 is SQIVND (reference sequence). The CDR3 totals 13 residues.

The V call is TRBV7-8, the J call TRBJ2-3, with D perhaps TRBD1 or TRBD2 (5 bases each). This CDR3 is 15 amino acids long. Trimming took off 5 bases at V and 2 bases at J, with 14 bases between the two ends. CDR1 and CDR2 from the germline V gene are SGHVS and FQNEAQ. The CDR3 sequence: CASSNWDEPTDTQYF. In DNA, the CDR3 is TGTGCCAGCAGCAACTGGGACGAACCCACAGATACGCAGTATTTT.